This entry lists 14 T cell receptor beta chains sequenced from one sample in a study of shared T cell receptors in the human thymus. Sequencing used immunoSEQ multiplex PCR; TCRdb keeps in-frame clones, though not all of them. Of about 660,000 clones detected, 88% appear once; the ten largest clones hold 0.0095% to 0.012%. Separately, the same data were catalogued under a study of human thymus T cells.

The sample comprised thymocytes. The receptors were sampled from a boy under two years old with a congenital heart defect.

The chain has TRBV9 and TRBJ1-4; perhaps TRBD1 as D (6 bases). Germline assignment: CDR1 SGDLS and CDR2 YYNGEE. V lost 0 bases and J 5 bases, leaving 17 bases between the germline ends. The length of the CDR3 is 17 residues. The CDR3: CASSVGGGGHPNEKLFF. In DNA form, the CDR3 reads TGTGCCAGCAGCGTAGGTGGTGGGGGACATCCAAATGAAAAACTGTTTTTT.

The chain has TRBV11-3 and TRBJ2-1; no firm D call. Germline V gene lookup returns CDR1 SGHNT and CDR2 YENEEA. Trimming took off 2 bases at V and 8 bases at J, with 7 bases between the two ends. This CDR3 spans 12 amino acids. As DNA, the CDR3 is TGTGCCAGCAGCTTAATCAGTGATGAGCAGTTCTTC. Its protein is CASSLISDEQFF.

This clone appeared once. The chain combines TRBV28 with TRBJ1-5, with TRBD1 as a possible D gene (5 bases). CDR3 size: 18 residues. Germline values: CDR1 MDHEN, CDR2 SYDVKM. V lost 6 bases and J lost 0, with 21 bases in between. The CDR3 reads CASRPSPRQRDSNQPQHF. In DNA, the CDR3 is TGTGCCAGCAGGCCTTCCCCGCGACAGAGAGATAGCAATCAGCCCCAGCATTTT.

The chain is built from TRBV14 and TRBJ2-4, with TRBD2 matching 7 bases. CDR3 length equals 14 residues. CDR1 and CDR2 from the germline V gene are SGHDN and FVKESK. The V gene end was trimmed by 4 bases and the J gene end by 8 bases; junction bases not matched to a gene: 8. The CDR3 region is CASSRGLLEDIQYF. CDR3 in DNA: TGTGCCAGCAGCCGGGGACTACTTGAGGACATTCAGTACTTC.

The chain uses TRBV25-1 and TRBJ2-5; 7 bases match TRBD1. Germline trimming cut 3 bases from V and 1 base from J; bases unmatched to any gene: 2. Germline lookup yields CDR1 MGHDK and CDR2 SYGVNS. CDR3 size: 14 residues. The CDR3 coding sequence is TGTGCCAGCAGTGATAGGACAGGCCAAGAGACCCAGTACTTC. Translation gives CASSDRTGQETQYF.

This chain connects TRBV5-5 to TRBJ2-2, with 8 bases fitting TRBD1. Germline-derived CDR1 and CDR2 are SGHKS and YYEKEE (reference sequence). CDR3 size: 16 residues. Trimming at V came to 4 bases and at J to 4 bases, leaving 9 bases not matched to a gene. The CDR3 protein is CASSLHRGYVTGELFF. CDR3 bases: TGTGCCAGCAGCCTTCACAGGGGGTACGTCACCGGGGAGCTGTTTTTT.

The chain combines TRBV9 with TRBJ2-7; 8 positions match TRBD1. V gave up 4 bases and J gave up 5 bases; unmatched junction bases: 14. The CDR3 runs to 16 residues. CDR1 and CDR2 from the germline V gene are SGDLS and YYNGEE. The CDR3 loop is CASSPYRTGYSHEQYF. CDR3 nucleotides: TGTGCCAGCAGCCCTTATAGGACAGGGTATAGTCACGAGCAGTACTTC.

The chain joins TRBV29-1 to TRBJ2-5; the match to TRBD1 covers 10 bases. Germline CDR1 and CDR2: SQVTM and ANQGSEA. This CDR3 has 12 amino acids. V trimming: 5 bases; J trimming: 5 bases; junction bases outside the gene matches: 2. This CDR3 is CSVRQGAETQYF. In DNA, the CDR3 is TGCAGCGTTCGACAGGGGGCGGAGACCCAGTACTTC.

V gene TRBV29-1 combines with J gene TRBJ1-1, with 7 bases lining up with TRBD1. The CDR3 sequence is 14 residues long. Germline values: CDR1 SQVTM, CDR2 ANQGSEA. Trimming removed 4 bases from V and 3 bases from J; junction bases left unmatched: 8. As DNA, the CDR3 is TGCAGCGTTGGACCCCGAGGGACAGACACTGAAGCTTTCTTT. Translated, it gives CSVGPRGTDTEAFF.

V gene TRBV28 combines with J gene TRBJ1-5; 8 bases align to TRBD1. This CDR3 comprises 18 residues. Per germline, CDR1 MDHEN and CDR2 SYDVKM. After removal of 4 bases from V and 1 base from J, the junction contained 12 bases not matched to a gene. The CDR3 nucleotides read TGTGCCAGCAGTTCGCCGGGACAGGTATATCCGAGCAATCAGCCCCAGCATTTT. It codes for CASSSPGQVYPSNQPQHF.

The genes are TRBV25-1 and TRBJ2-1, with 9 bases aligning to TRBD1. The junction had 12 bases not matched to a gene; V was cut back by 2 bases and J by 4 bases. The CDR3 length is 18 residues. CDR1 is MGHDK, CDR2 SYGVNS, per germline. The CDR3 sequence is CASSEGEWDREGYNEQFF. CDR3 bases: TGTGCCAGCAGTGAAGGGGAGTGGGACAGGGAGGGTTACAATGAGCAGTTCTTC.

The chain employs TRBV6-1 and TRBJ2-1, with 11 bases lining up with TRBD2. Trimming at V came to 8 bases and at J to 2 bases, leaving 2 bases not matched to a gene. Germline values: CDR1 MNHNS, CDR2 SASEGT. This CDR3 comprises 14 residues. CDR3: CASGTSGAYNEQFF. The CDR3, as DNA: TGTGCCAGCGGGACTAGCGGAGCCTACAATGAGCAGTTCTTC.

This chain uses TRBV4-3 with TRBJ2-7, with a weak D call TRBD1 (6 bases). The CDR3 covers 15 residues. Trimming left V 2 bases short and J 4 bases short, with 15 bases between. Germline CDR1 LGHNA, CDR2 YSLEER. The CDR3 DNA follows: TGCGCCAGCAGCCAACAGGGGACGGATAAATACGAGCAGTACTTC. This gives the protein CASSQQGTDKYEQYF.

V usage is TRBV13 and J usage is TRBJ2-5; 8 bases are shared with TRBD2. The germline V gene has CDR1 PRHDT and CDR2 FYEKMQ (reference sequence). Trimming at V came to 2 bases and at J to 0 bases, leaving 2 bases not matched to a gene. CDR3 length: 15 amino acids. The CDR3 loop reads CASSLNSGNQETQYF. The CDR3 nucleotides are TGTGCCAGCAGCTTAAATAGCGGGAACCAAGAGACCCAGTACTTC.